Reported below is one TCR beta chain. The data stem from a study of T cell responses to AZD1222 COVID-19 vaccine. The protocol was immunoSEQ multiplex PCR, while the TCRdb copy is restricted to in-frame clones and leaves out a portion. Seen here are around 110,000 clones, approximately 85% observed once, and the top ten hold under 4.5%. The germline gives CDR1 MNHEY, CDR2 SVGAGI. This CDR3 region has 14 residues. V lost 4 bases and J lost 2, with 11 bases in between. Specimen: peripheral blood, collected on day 0 of MenACWY control vaccination. This receptor was obtained from an adult in good health. The chain employs TRBV6-5 and TRBJ1-2, with D possibly TRBD1 on 5 matching bases. CDR3: CASSSSGGNYGYTF. The CDR3 DNA reads TGTGCCAGCAGTTCCTCTGGGGGGAACTATGGCTACACCTTC.